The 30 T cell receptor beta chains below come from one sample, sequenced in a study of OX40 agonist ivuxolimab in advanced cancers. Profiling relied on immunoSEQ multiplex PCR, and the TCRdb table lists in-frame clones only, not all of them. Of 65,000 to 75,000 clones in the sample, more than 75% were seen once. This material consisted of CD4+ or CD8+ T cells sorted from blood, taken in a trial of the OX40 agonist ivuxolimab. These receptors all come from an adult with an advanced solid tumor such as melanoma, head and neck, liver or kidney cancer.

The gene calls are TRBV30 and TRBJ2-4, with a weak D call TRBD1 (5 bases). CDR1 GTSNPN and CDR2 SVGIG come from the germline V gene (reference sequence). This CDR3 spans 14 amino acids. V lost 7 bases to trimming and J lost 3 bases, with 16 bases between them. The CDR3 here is CASQGRLGKNIQYF. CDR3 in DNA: TGTGCCTCCCAGGGAAGGCTCGGCAAAAACATTCAGTACTTC.

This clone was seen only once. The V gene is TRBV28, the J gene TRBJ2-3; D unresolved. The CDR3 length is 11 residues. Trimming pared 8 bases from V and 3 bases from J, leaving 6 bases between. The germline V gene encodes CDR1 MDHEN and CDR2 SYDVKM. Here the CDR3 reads CASRGTDTQYF. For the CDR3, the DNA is TGTGCCAGCCGCGGTACAGATACGCAGTATTTT.

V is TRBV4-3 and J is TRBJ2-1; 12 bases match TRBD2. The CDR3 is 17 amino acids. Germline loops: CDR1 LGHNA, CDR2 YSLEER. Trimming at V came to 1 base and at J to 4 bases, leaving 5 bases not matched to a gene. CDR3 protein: CASSQAASGGGYNEQFF. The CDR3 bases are TGCGCCAGCAGCCAAGCGGCTAGCGGGGGGGGTTACAATGAGCAGTTCTTC.

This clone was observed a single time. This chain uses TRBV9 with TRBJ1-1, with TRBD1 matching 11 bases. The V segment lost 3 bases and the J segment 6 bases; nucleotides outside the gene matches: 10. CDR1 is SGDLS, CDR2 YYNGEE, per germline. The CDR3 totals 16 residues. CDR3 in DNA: TGTGCCAGCAGCGCGGGACAGGGGGGGGCTTTGGCTGAAGCTTTCTTT. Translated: CASSAGQGGALAEAFF.

The CDR3 reads CASSKTGQDQETQYF. The CDR3 region has the DNA TGTGCCAGCAGCAAGACAGGGCAAGACCAAGAGACCCAGTACTTC. The chain joins TRBV5-4 to TRBJ2-5, with TRBD1 matching 7 bases. The CDR3 has 15 amino acids. Germline trimming cut 4 bases from V and 0 bases from J; bases unmatched to any gene: 6. Germline CDR1 SGHNT, CDR2 YYREEE (reference sequence).

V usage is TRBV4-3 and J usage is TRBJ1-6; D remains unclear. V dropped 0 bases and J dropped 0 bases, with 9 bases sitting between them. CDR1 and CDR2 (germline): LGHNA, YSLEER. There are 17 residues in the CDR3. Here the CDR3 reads CASSQDGKSSYNSPLHF. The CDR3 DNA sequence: TGCGCCAGCAGCCAAGACGGGAAGAGCTCCTATAATTCACCCCTCCACTTT.

The CDR3 spells CASSFNGIPDTQYF. CDR3 nucleotides: TGTGCCAGCAGTTTTAACGGGATCCCCGATACGCAGTATTTT. V usage is TRBV28 and J usage is TRBJ2-3; D is perhaps TRBD2 (5 bases). The CDR3 runs 14 residues. The germline V and J ends were trimmed by 3 bases and 6 bases, with 13 bases remaining between them. Germline CDR1 is MDHEN and CDR2 is SYDVKM.

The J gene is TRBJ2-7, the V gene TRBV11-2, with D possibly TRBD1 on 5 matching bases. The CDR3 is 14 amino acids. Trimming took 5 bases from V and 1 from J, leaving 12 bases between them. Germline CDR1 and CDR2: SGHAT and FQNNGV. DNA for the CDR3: TGTGCCAGCAGCAAACGCGACAGTTCCTACGAGCAGTACTTC. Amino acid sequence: CASSKRDSSYEQYF.

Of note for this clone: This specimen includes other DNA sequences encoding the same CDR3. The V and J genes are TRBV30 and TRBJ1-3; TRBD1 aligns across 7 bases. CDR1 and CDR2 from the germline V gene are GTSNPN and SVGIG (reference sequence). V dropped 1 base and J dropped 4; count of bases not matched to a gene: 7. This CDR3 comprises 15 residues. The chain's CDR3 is CAWSALTGSGNTIYF. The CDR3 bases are TGTGCCTGGAGTGCCTTGACAGGGTCAGGAAACACCATATATTTT.

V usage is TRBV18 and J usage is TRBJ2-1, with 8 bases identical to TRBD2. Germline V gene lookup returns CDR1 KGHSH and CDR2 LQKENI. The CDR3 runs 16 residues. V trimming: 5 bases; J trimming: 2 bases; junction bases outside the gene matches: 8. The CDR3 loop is CASSTVAGGAYNEQFF. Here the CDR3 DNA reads TGTGCCAGCTCAACCGTCGCCGGGGGGGCCTACAATGAGCAGTTCTTC.

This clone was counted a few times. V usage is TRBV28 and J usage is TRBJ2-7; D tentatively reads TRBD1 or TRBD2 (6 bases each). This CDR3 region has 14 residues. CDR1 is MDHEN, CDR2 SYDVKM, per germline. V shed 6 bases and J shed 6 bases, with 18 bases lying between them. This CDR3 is CASRKTGGRSEQYF. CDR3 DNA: TGTGCCAGCAGGAAGACAGGAGGGCGCAGCGAGCAGTACTTC.

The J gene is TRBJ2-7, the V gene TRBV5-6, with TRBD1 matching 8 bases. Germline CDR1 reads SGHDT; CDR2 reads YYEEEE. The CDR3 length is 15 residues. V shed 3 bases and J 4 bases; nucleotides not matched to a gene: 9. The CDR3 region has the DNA TGTGCCAGCAGCTCGGATATCGGACAGGGTTACGAGCAGTACTTC. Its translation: CASSSDIGQGYEQYF. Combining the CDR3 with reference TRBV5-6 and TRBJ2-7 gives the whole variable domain DAGVTQSPTHLIKTRGQQVTLRCSPKSGHDTVSWYQQALGQGPQFIFQYYEEEERQRGNFPDRFSGHQFPNYSSELNVNALLLGDSALYLCASSSDIGQGYEQYFGPGTRLTVT.

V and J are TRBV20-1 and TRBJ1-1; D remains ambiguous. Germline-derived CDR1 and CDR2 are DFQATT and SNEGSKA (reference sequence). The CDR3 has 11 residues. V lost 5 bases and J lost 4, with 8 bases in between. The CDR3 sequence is CSAYPGTEAFF. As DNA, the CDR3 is TGCAGTGCTTACCCGGGCACTGAAGCTTTCTTT.

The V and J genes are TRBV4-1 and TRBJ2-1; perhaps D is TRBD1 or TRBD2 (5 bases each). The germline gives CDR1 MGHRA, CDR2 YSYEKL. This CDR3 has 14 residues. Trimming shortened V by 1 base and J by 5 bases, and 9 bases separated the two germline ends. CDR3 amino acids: CASSQVGTNNEQFF. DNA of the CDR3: TGCGCCAGCAGCCAAGTGGGGACGAACAATGAGCAGTTCTTC.

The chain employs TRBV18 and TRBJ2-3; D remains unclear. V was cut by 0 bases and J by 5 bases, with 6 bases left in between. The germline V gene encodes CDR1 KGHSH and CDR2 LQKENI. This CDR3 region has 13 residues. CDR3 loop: CASSPPVVDTQYF. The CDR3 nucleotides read TGTGCCAGCTCACCACCGGTAGTAGATACGCAGTATTTT. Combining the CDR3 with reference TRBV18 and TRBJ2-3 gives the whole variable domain NAGVMQNPRHLVRRRGQEARLRCSPMKGHSHVYWYRQLPEEGLKFMVYLQKENIIDESGMPKERFSAEFPKEGPSILRIQQVVRGDSAAYFCASSPPVVDTQYFGPGTRLTVL.

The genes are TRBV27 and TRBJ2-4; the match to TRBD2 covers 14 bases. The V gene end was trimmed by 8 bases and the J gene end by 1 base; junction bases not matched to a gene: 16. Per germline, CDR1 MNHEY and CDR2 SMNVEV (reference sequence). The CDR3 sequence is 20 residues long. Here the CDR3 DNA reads TGTGCCAGCGGCCAGTTTAGAGGACTAGCGGGAGGAGGGGCCAAAAACATTCAGTACTTC. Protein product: CASGQFRGLAGGGAKNIQYF.

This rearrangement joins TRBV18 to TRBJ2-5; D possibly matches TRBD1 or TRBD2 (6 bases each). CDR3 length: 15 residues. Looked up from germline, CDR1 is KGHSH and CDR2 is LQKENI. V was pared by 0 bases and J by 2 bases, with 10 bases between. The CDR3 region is CASSPPRGRQETQYF. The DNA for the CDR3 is TGTGCCAGCTCACCACCTCGGGGGCGGCAAGAGACCCAGTACTTC.

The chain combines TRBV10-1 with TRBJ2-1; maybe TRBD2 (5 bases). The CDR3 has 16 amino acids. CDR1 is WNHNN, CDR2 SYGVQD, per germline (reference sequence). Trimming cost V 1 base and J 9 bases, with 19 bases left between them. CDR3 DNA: TGCGCCAGCAGTGAGTATCTAGTGGGAGATTCTGGTGAGCAGTTCTTC. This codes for CASSEYLVGDSGEQFF.

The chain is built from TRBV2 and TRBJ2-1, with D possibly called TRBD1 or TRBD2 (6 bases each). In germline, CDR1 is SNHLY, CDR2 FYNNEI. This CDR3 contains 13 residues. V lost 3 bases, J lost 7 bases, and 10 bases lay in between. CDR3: CASSDGGGNEQFF. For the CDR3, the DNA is TGTGCCAGCAGTGACGGAGGGGGAAATGAGCAGTTCTTC.

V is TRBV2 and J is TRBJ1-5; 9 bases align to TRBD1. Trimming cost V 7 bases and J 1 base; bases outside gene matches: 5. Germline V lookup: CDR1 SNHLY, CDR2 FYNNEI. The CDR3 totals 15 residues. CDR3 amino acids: CASNMDRGSNQPQHF. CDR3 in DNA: TGTGCCAGCAACATGGACAGGGGAAGCAATCAGCCCCAGCATTTT. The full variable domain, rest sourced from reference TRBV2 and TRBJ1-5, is EPEVTQTPSHQVTQMGQEVILRCVPISNHLYFYWYRQILGQKVEFLVSFYNNEISEKSEIFDDQFSVERPDGSNFTLKIRSTKLEDSAMYFCASNMDRGSNQPQHFGDGTRLSIL.

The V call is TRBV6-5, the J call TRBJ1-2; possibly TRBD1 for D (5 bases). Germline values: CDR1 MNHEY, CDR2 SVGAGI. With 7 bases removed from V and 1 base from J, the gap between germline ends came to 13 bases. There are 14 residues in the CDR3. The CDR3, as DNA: TGTGCCAGCACCCGCAGGGCCCTTAACTATGGCTACACCTTC. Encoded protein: CASTRRALNYGYTF.

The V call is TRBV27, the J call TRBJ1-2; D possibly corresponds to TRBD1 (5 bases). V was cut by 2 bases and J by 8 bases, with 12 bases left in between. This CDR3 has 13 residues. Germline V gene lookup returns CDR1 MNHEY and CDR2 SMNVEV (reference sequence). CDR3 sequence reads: CASSLQGLGGYTF. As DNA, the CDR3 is TGTGCCAGCAGTTTACAGGGCCTAGGAGGCTACACCTTC.

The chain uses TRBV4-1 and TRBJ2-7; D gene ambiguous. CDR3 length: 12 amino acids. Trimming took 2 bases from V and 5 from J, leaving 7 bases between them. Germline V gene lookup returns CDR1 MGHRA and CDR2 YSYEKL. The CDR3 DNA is TGCGCCAGCAGCCAACCCCCCGACGAGCAGTACTTC. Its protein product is CASSQPPDEQYF.

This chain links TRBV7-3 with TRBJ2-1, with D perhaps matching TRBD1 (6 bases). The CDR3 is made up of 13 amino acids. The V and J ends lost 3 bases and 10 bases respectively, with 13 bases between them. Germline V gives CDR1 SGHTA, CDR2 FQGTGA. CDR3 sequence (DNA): TGTGCCAGCAGCTTGGGGGCCCAGAGGGAGCAGTTCTTC. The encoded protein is CASSLGAQREQFF.

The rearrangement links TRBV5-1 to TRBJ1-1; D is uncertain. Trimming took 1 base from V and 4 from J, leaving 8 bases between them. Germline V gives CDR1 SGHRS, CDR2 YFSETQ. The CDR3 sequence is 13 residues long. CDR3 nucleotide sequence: TGCGCCAGCAGCTTGTCCCAACTCACTGAAGCTTTCTTT. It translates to CASSLSQLTEAFF.

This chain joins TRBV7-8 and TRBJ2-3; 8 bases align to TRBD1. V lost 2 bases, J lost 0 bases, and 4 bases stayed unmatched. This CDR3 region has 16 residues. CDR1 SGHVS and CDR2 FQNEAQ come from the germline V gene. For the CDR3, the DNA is TGTGCCAGCAGCTTACGGACAGGGCGGAGCACAGATACGCAGTATTTT. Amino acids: CASSLRTGRSTDTQYF.

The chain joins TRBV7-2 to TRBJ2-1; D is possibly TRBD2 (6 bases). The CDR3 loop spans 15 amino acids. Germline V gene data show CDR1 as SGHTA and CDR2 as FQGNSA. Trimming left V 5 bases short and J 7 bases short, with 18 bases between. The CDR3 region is CASSPVGLQGNEQFF. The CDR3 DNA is TGTGCCAGCAGCCCCGTCGGACTACAAGGGAATGAGCAGTTCTTC.

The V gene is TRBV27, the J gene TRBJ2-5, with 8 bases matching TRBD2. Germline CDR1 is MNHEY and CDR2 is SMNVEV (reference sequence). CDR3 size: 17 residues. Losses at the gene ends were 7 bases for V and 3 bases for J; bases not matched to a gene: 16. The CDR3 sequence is CASTSLLTSGKKETQYF. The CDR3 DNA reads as TGTGCCAGCACCTCCTTACTAACTAGCGGAAAAAAAGAGACCCAGTACTTC.

The CDR3 loop reads CASSSRGQVEAFF. The CDR3 bases are TGTGCCAGCAGCTCCCGTGGACAGGTAGAAGCTTTCTTT. The rearrangement links TRBV27 to TRBJ1-1; 7 bases map to TRBD1. The CDR3 loop spans 13 amino acids. CDR1 is MNHEY and CDR2 is SMNVEV in the germline V gene (reference sequence). V shed 6 bases and J 8 bases; nucleotides not matched to a gene: 9.

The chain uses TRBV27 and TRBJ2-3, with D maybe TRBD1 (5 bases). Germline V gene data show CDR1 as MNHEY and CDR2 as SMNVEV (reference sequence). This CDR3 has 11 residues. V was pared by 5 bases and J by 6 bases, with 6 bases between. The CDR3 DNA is TGTGCCAGCAGTCCAGGGGATACGCAGTATTTT. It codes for CASSPGDTQYF.